The 21 T cell receptor beta chains below come from one sample, sequenced in a study of CD4 T cells in relation to SARS-CoV-2 and coronaviruses. Method: immunoSEQ multiplex PCR; TCRdb's copy keeps in-frame clones and lacks some. The repertoire holds tens of thousands of clones, with about 82% as singletons. Before the COVID-19 pandemic, during about 2011-2019, CD4+ T cells were taken from unexposed donors. CD4+ T cells were isolated from the cells after more than nine days of culture. Antigen specificity for these receptors is unknown. Sequencing was carried out using CD4+ T cells from PBMCs, cultured in vitro. The receptors shown here come from a human donor in good health.

This clone was observed a handful of times. V is TRBV7-2 and J is TRBJ2-2; a possible D gene is TRBD2 (6 bases). V lost 5 bases, J lost 0 bases, and 13 bases lay in between. Germline assignment: CDR1 SGHTA and CDR2 FQGNSA. The CDR3 has 16 residues. CDR3 DNA sequence: TGTGCCAGCAGCCTGGATGGCGGGGCGAACACCGGGGAGCTGTTTTTT. This translates into CASSLDGGANTGELFF.

CDR3 coding DNA: TGCGCCAGCAGCCAACCCGGAGGGGGGACACCTCACTATGGCTACACCTTC. The encoded protein is CASSQPGGGTPHYGYTF. The chain carries TRBV4-1 and TRBJ1-2, with D perhaps matching TRBD1 (6 bases). Germline CDR1 is MGHRA and CDR2 is YSYEKL. V was clipped by 2 bases and J by 3 bases, with 19 bases between them. The CDR3 has 17 amino acids.

This clone appeared a few times. The rearrangement uses TRBV5-1 and TRBJ2-1; 7 bases are a match to TRBD1. Germline V gene sequence: CDR1 SGHRS, CDR2 YFSETQ. The V segment lost 1 base and the J segment 5 bases; nucleotides outside the gene matches: 3. The CDR3 extends over 14 amino acids. CDR3 residues: CASSLWDSNNEQFF. CDR3 in DNA: TGCGCCAGCAGCTTGTGGGACAGTAACAATGAGCAGTTCTTC. Based on the CDR3 plus reference TRBV5-1 and TRBJ2-1, the full variable domain is KAGVTQTPRYLIKTRGQQVTLSCSPISGHRSVSWYQQTPGQGLQFLFEYFSETQRNKGNFPGRFSGRQFSNSRSEMNVSTLELGDSALYLCASSLWDSNNEQFFGPGTRLTVL.

The chain recombines TRBV6-6 with TRBJ1-2, with TRBD1 matching over 8 bases. The CDR3 spans 14 residues. V lost 8 bases and J lost 2; bases outside the gene matches: 7. The germline gives CDR1 MNHNY, CDR2 SVGAGI (reference sequence). Written as DNA, the CDR3 is TGTGCCAGCGTCCCGGGACAGGCCAACTATGGCTACACCTTC. Translated, it gives CASVPGQANYGYTF.

The J gene is TRBJ2-3, the V gene TRBV4-3; D unresolved. Trimming stripped 4 bases from V and 5 bases from J, with 10 bases between. From germline, CDR1 is LGHNA and CDR2 YSLEER. There are 13 residues in the CDR3. This CDR3 reads CASSPLVGDTQYF. The CDR3 DNA reads as TGCGCCAGCAGCCCCTTAGTAGGAGATACGCAGTATTTT.

The chain uses TRBV4-2 and TRBJ1-5; the match to TRBD1 covers 9 bases. The J segment lost 4 bases and the V segment lost 5 bases, leaving 12 bases of the junction unmatched. The CDR3 covers 17 residues. Germline lookup yields CDR1 LGHNA and CDR2 YNFKEQ. CDR3 sequence: CASSAGQGTLHNQPQHF. The CDR3 DNA reads TGTGCCAGCAGCGCGGGACAGGGAACCTTACATAATCAGCCCCAGCATTTT.

The chain is built from TRBV7-9 and TRBJ1-2; unclear D gene. This CDR3 is 14 amino acids long. With 2 bases removed from V and 0 bases from J, the gap between germline ends came to 7 bases. Germline V lookup: CDR1 SEHNR, CDR2 FQNEAQ (reference sequence). CDR3 coding DNA: TGTGCCAGCAGCTTACGGCAGGCTAACTATGGCTACACCTTC. Its translation is CASSLRQANYGYTF. The whole variable domain, remainder taken from reference TRBV7-9 and TRBJ1-2, is DTGVSQNPRHKITKRGQNVTFRCDPISEHNRLYWYRQTLGQGPEFLTYFQNEAQLEKSRLLSDRFSAERPKGSFSTLEIQRTEQGDSAMYLCASSLRQANYGYTFGSGTRLTVV.

The chain couples TRBV19 to TRBJ1-5, with D maybe TRBD1 (6 bases). V lost 6 bases to trimming and J lost 8 bases, with 17 bases between them. This CDR3 region has 14 residues. The germline V gene has CDR1 LNHDA and CDR2 SQIVND (reference sequence). As DNA, the CDR3 is TGTGCCAGTAGAAAGAAGGCCCCAGGGGAGCCCCAGCATTTT. It codes for CASRKKAPGEPQHF.

This clone was counted a single time. The chain combines TRBV5-1 with TRBJ2-3; 7 nucleotides agree with TRBD2. This CDR3 comprises 15 residues. In germline, CDR1 is SGHRS, CDR2 YFSETQ. With 1 base clipped from V and 0 bases from J, the junction kept 2 bases outside the gene matches. The CDR3 nucleotides are TGCGCCAGCAGCTTGCTAGCGGAGAGCACAGATACGCAGTATTTT. It is translated as CASSLLAESTDTQYF.

The chain combines TRBV4-3 with TRBJ2-7; 7 bases align to TRBD1. The junction had 5 bases not matched to a gene; V was cut back by 0 bases and J by 6 bases. Looked up from germline, CDR1 is LGHNA and CDR2 is YSLEER. This CDR3 comprises 14 residues. The CDR3 sequence is CASSQEDRQGEQYF. For the CDR3, the DNA is TGCGCCAGCAGCCAAGAGGACAGGCAGGGCGAGCAGTACTTC.

The chain joins TRBV6-2 or TRBV6-3 to TRBJ1-1; TRBD1 is a possible D gene (5 bases). The CDR3 contains 14 residues. Germline V gene lookup returns CDR1 MNHEY and CDR2 SVGEGT. Trimming removed 2 bases from V and 1 base from J, with 8 bases in between. This CDR3 reads CASSYAGGNTEAFF. The CDR3 DNA reads TGTGCCAGCAGTTACGCGGGGGGGAACACTGAAGCTTTCTTT.

This rearrangement joins TRBV5-1 to TRBJ2-7; 10 positions match TRBD1. This CDR3 is 16 amino acids long. The junction had 9 bases not matched to a gene; V was cut back by 2 bases and J by 4 bases. Germline values: CDR1 SGHRS, CDR2 YFSETQ. The DNA for the CDR3 is TGCGCCAGCAGCTTCATACCGGGACAGGGGTTTTACGAGCAGTACTTC. Translating it yields CASSFIPGQGFYEQYF.

The J gene is TRBJ2-6, the V gene TRBV7-6; D gene unclear. V lost 4 bases and J lost 0, with 10 bases in between. Germline V CDR1 and CDR2: SGHVS, FNYEAQ. CDR3 length: 16 amino acids. CDR3 in DNA: TGTGCCAGCAGCTCAATGGGGTTCTCTGGGGCCAACGTCCTGACTTTC. It is translated as CASSSMGFSGANVLTF.

This clone occurred once. The chain couples TRBV19 to TRBJ2-7; 13 nucleotides match TRBD2. The CDR3 extends over 15 amino acids. J lost 2 bases, V lost 4 bases, and 2 bases had no gene match. Germline values: CDR1 LNHDA, CDR2 SQIVND (reference sequence). CDR3 nucleotides: TGTGCCAGTAGTAAACTAGCGGGAGGGGCCTACGAGCAGTACTTC. It is translated as CASSKLAGGAYEQYF.

This clone has a handful of counts. The chain employs TRBV2 and TRBJ1-2, with a weak D call TRBD1 (6 bases). Trimming took off 4 bases at V and 7 bases at J, with 16 bases between the two ends. This CDR3 has 14 amino acids. CDR1 SNHLY and CDR2 FYNNEI come from the germline V gene. This CDR3 is CASSGTNPRGGYTF. Written as DNA, the CDR3 is TGTGCCAGCAGTGGGACAAACCCCAGGGGTGGCTACACCTTC.

This clone was detected a few times. This sequence joins TRBV6-5 and TRBJ2-2; 8 bases fit TRBD1. The CDR3 is 15 amino acids. Germline V gene lookup returns CDR1 MNHEY and CDR2 SVGAGI. Losses at the gene ends were 5 bases for V and 5 bases for J; bases not matched to a gene: 7. In DNA, the CDR3 is TGTGCCAGCAGTCCCACGACAGGGGTGACCGGGGAGCTGTTTTTT. Protein: CASSPTTGVTGELFF.

The V and J genes are TRBV4-2 and TRBJ2-3; TRBD2 agrees at 7 bases. Germline CDR1 is LGHNA and CDR2 is YNFKEQ. V was pared by 0 bases and J by 4 bases, with 7 bases of the junction left unmatched. The CDR3 is 16 amino acids. The CDR3 spells CASSQDGGRGADTQYF. The CDR3 DNA is TGTGCCAGCAGCCAAGATGGTGGCCGGGGGGCAGATACGCAGTATTTT.

The chain joins TRBV7-9 to TRBJ2-7; TRBD1 agrees at 9 bases. This CDR3 comprises 16 residues. Germline V CDR1 and CDR2: SEHNR, FQNEAQ (reference sequence). V lost 5 bases to trimming and J lost 4 bases; unmatched junction nucleotides: 12. CDR3 protein: CASSPGPGQGGYEQYF. CDR3 sequence (DNA): TGTGCCAGCAGCCCTGGCCCGGGACAGGGAGGATACGAGCAGTACTTC.

CDR3 region: CASSLVGETQYF. In DNA, the CDR3 is TGTGCCAGCAGTTTAGTGGGAGAGACCCAGTACTTC. The V and J genes are TRBV12-3 or TRBV12-4 and TRBJ2-5; D ambiguous. V was clipped by 1 base and J by 4 bases, with 4 bases between them. There are 12 residues in the CDR3.

This clone turned up a few times. The rearrangement uses TRBV3-1 (or the pseudogene TRBV3-2) and TRBJ2-1; TRBD2 matches 8 bases. The germline V gene encodes CDR1 LGHDT and CDR2 YNNKEL (reference sequence). This CDR3 has 16 residues. The V segment lost 1 base and the J segment 2 bases; nucleotides outside the gene matches: 4. CDR3 region: CASSQGLGGAYNEQFF. Written as DNA, the CDR3 is TGTGCCAGCAGCCAAGGTCTCGGGGGGGCCTACAATGAGCAGTTCTTC.

A single count supports this clone. One end of the junction does not line up with germline, which may come from a read error. The chain links TRBV19 to TRBJ1-4; D ambiguous. The germline V gene has CDR1 LNHDA and CDR2 SQIVND (reference sequence). This CDR3 has 13 amino acids. CDR3 nucleotides: TGTGCCAGTAACCCAACCGGGATCGAAAGACTGTTTTTT. Its translation: CASNPTGIERLFF.